Here is one T cell receptor (beta chain) with its context. The antigen remains unidentified. The study profiled TCR beta VDJ and CDR3 using genomic DNA as template. TCRdb fed the reads into MiXCR, producing one record per CDR3 protein. Here the sample spans about 190,000 distinct CDR3 sequences, roughly half being singletons. The entry originates in a study of CD8+CD57+ T cells in acquired aplastic anemia. In the study overall: The mean DNA yield obtained from sorted CD4+ and CD8+ cells came to roughly 3.4 ug. Healthy donors gave about 10.8 million reads on average for CD4+ cells.

Study conclusions and caveats: Overlap between patients and controls comprised roughly 28 CD8+ CDR3 sequences.

The specimen sequenced was sorted CD4+, CD8+, or CD8+CD57+ T cells (not recorded which) from PBMCs. The sequence came from a human donor in good health, serving as a control.

CDR3: CASSETGARGYTF. CDR3 nucleotide sequence: TGTGCCAGCAGTGAAACGGGGGCGCGAGGCTACACCTTC. The chain uses TRBV2 and TRBJ1-2, with D possibly TRBD1 on 6 matching bases. This CDR3 spans 13 amino acids. The germline gives CDR1 SNHLY, CDR2 FYNNEI. The V end lost 2 bases, the J end lost 8 bases, and 12 bases lay between the germline ends.